Reported below is one T cell receptor beta chain. The CDR3 contains 14 residues. CDR1 and CDR2 (germline): GTSNPN, SVGIG (reference sequence). The V segment lost 3 bases and the J segment 6 bases; nucleotides outside the gene matches: 8. Methods used by the authors: Reference gene primers were amplified, and this amplification served to estimate nucleated cell counts. Measured with immunoSEQ multiplex PCR; TCRdb has only the in-frame clones, and not every one. V and J calls and clone size are those listed in that table; D and trimming were worked out from the DNA. Among around 270,000 clones listed, about 80% were seen once. Patients of the Seattle cohort, enrolled during active infection, were followed longitudinally. This record comes from a study of blood T cell repertoires in COVID-19.

V usage is TRBV30 and J usage is TRBJ2-7; TRBD2 aligns across 10 bases. Sequenced input: peripheral blood. This TCR came from a person between 70 and 80 years old with COVID-19, enrolled during active disease. In DNA, the CDR3 is TGTGCCTGGAGGAAGCGGGAGGGCTTTCGCGAGCAGTACTTC. Its protein is CAWRKREGFREQYF.